This T cell receptor beta chain is drawn from a study of low-dose radiotherapy and immunotherapy resistance in tumors. Overall study: Cohort 1 was given 0.5 Gy fractions every 2 weeks, 6.5 Gy in total. Dosing of intravenous cyclophosphamide at 200 mg/m2 occurred every two weeks and took place one day prior to radiation and immunotherapy.

TCR amplification involved about 20 PCR cycles with a constant-region primer and V-primer adapter. TCRdb independently ran MiXCR on the reads; one entry per CDR3 protein. The data show 50,000 or so distinct CDR3 sequences, approximately 31% seen once. This clonotype was seen many times. Germline V lookup: CDR1 LGHNA, CDR2 YSLEER. This CDR3 contains 17 residues. Trimming stripped 0 bases from V and 0 bases from J, with 9 bases between. As to time point: after trial treatment. Treatment denoted: LDRT plus nivolumab, ipilimumab, low-dose cyclophosphamide and aspirin (RACIN trial). Treatment of the donors consisted of nivolumab and ipilimumab (plus aspirin, low-dose cyclophosphamide and low-dose radiotherapy).

The sequences come from PBMCs, collected after low-dose radiotherapy plus immunotherapy. The genes are TRBV4-3 and TRBJ2-6, with TRBD1 as a possible D gene (5 bases). The TCR sequence derives from a male donor with rectosigmoid adenocarcinoma. The CDR3 is CASSQETVISGANVLTF. DNA of the CDR3: TGCGCCAGCAGCCAAGAGACAGTAATCTCTGGGGCCAACGTCCTGACTTTC.